This T cell receptor beta chain was found in a study of T cells after yellow fever vaccination. The study's findings and limits: A minor fraction of clonotypes spanned both CD4 and CD8 compartments.

This CDR3 has 16 amino acids. Looked up from germline, CDR1 is MNHNS and CDR2 is SASEGT. V was trimmed by 6 bases and J by 2 bases, leaving 18 bases between them. As to this clonotype: Its antigen is as yet unknown.

One entry per CDR3 protein results from TCRdb running MiXCR on the 5' RACE reads. The data show under 95,000 distinct CDR3 sequences, more than 5.5% seen once. The TCR originated in a man aged 18 to 29 who received the YFV17D yellow fever vaccine. Sample: CD8+ T cells sorted from PBMCs, taken more than 8 days after the first yellow fever vaccination. The rearrangement joins TRBV6-1 to TRBJ2-3; the D gene is possibly TRBD2 (6 bases). CDR3 protein: CASSPLAGPSTDTQYF. In nucleotides, the CDR3 is TGTGCCAGCAGCCCCTTGGCGGGACCTTCCACAGATACGCAGTATTTT.